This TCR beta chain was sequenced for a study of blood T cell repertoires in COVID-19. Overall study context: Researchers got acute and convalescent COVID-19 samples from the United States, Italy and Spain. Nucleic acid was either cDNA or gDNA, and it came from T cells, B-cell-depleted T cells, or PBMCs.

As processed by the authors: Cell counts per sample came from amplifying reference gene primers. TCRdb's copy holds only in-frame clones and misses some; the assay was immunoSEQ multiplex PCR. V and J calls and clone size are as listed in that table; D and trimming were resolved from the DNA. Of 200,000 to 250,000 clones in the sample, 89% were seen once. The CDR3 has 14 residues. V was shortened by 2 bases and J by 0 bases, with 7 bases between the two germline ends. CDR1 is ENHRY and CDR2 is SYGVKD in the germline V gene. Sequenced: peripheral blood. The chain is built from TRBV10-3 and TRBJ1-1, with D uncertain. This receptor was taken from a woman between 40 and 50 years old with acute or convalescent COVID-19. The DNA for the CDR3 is TGTGCCATCAGTGAGCTGGAGATGAACACTGAAGCTTTCTTT. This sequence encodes CAISELEMNTEAFF.